The next 10 T cell receptor beta chains were all read from a single sample in a study of T cells in Graves' hyperthyroidism and ophthalmopathy. The TCR beta CDR3 regions underwent amplification using RNA transcripts as the source. First-round RT-PCR with HTBI primers amplified the TCR CDR3 region. TCRdb reprocessed the multiplex PCR reads via MiXCR and lists one record per CDR3 protein. The data show around 350,000 distinct CDR3 sequences, about 18% seen once. Sample: blood. The receptors were sampled from a woman aged 18-29 years with Graves' hyperthyroidism.

This clonotype has a count of ten or more. The rearrangement uses TRBV5-1 and TRBJ1-1; TRBD1 matches at 9 bases. CDR1 is SGHRS, CDR2 YFSETQ, per germline. The CDR3 is 16 residues long. V lost 5 bases to trimming and J lost 4 bases; unmatched junction nucleotides: 12. This CDR3 reads CASRTGQGFDGTEAFF. The DNA of the CDR3 is TGCGCCAGCAGAACGGGACAGGGTTTTGATGGCACTGAAGCTTTCTTT.

This clonotype has a count of ten or more. The J gene is TRBJ2-2, the V gene TRBV7-9; D is ambiguous. The V gene's germline CDR1 is SEHNR and CDR2 FQNEAQ (reference sequence). V was trimmed by 5 bases and J by 6 bases, leaving 10 bases between them. The CDR3 contains 13 residues. CDR3 loop: CASSLRGSGELFF. CDR3 in DNA: TGTGCCAGCAGCCTACGTGGGTCCGGGGAGCTGTTTTTT. Together with reference TRBV7-9 and TRBJ2-2, the CDR3 gives the full variable domain: DTGVSQNPRHKITKRGQNVTFRCDPISEHNRLYWYRQTLGQGPEFLTYFQNEAQLEKSRLLSDRFSAERPKGSFSTLEIQRTEQGDSAMYLCASSLRGSGELFFGEGSRLTVL.

This clonotype was seen repeatedly, ten times or more. This sequence joins TRBV12-3 or TRBV12-4 and TRBJ1-2, with no clear D. V was cut by 2 bases and J by 8 bases, with 15 bases left in between. The CDR3 spans 14 residues. The CDR3: CASSLSRRSNGYTF. The CDR3 DNA sequence: TGTGCCAGCAGTTTATCCCGCCGGTCAAACGGCTACACCTTC.

The chain combines TRBV10-2 with TRBJ2-7; TRBD1 agrees at 8 bases. Germline assignment: CDR1 WSHSY and CDR2 SAAADI. The CDR3 contains 15 residues. Trimming at V came to 6 bases and at J to 3 bases, leaving 10 bases not matched to a gene. The CDR3 sequence: CASRTDRDGLYEQYF. The CDR3 DNA follows: TGCGCCAGCAGGACGGACAGGGACGGGCTCTACGAGCAGTACTTC.

The chain couples TRBV12-3 or TRBV12-4 to TRBJ1-5; weak D call: TRBD1 (5 bases). The CDR3 consists of 15 residues. V was cut by 6 bases and J by 4 bases, with 16 bases left in between. CDR3 region: CASRRTGTKNQPQHF. The DNA for the CDR3 is TGTGCCAGCAGACGAACCGGGACGAAGAATCAGCCCCAGCATTTT.

This clonotype was seen many times. The chain uses TRBV20-1 and TRBJ2-2, with TRBD2 matching over 8 bases. The CDR3 runs 15 residues. The junction had 8 bases not matched to a gene; V was cut back by 5 bases and J by 3 bases. Germline V gives CDR1 DFQATT, CDR2 SNEGSKA (reference sequence). The DNA for the CDR3 is TGCAGTGCTCCTCGGGGGGGCCTGGACACCGGGGAGCTGTTTTTT. Its translation is CSAPRGGLDTGELFF.

As to this clonotype: A junction boundary mismatches the germline segment, possibly from a read error. V usage is TRBV24-1 and J usage is TRBJ1-1, with D hard to call. There are 15 residues in the CDR3. CDR1 and CDR2 (germline): KGHDR, SFDVKD. Written as DNA, the CDR3 is TGTGCCACCAGTCTTTCGGGGATGAGGAACACTGATGCTTTCTTT. It is translated as CATSLSGMRNTDAFF.

In this sample, this clonotype turned up many times. The chain employs TRBV5-6 and TRBJ2-7; TRBD2 matches at 11 bases. The CDR3 runs 17 residues. Germline lookup yields CDR1 SGHDT and CDR2 YYEEEE. Trimming cost V 6 bases and J 3 bases; bases outside gene matches: 14. The CDR3 protein is CASTPAWASGGNYEQYF. The CDR3, as DNA: TGTGCCAGCACACCGGCTTGGGCTAGCGGGGGGAACTACGAGCAGTACTTC.

The chain uses TRBV2 and TRBJ1-2; 8 nucleotides agree with TRBD1. V gave up 6 bases and J gave up 5 bases; unmatched junction bases: 11. Germline V lookup: CDR1 SNHLY, CDR2 FYNNEI. The CDR3 has 15 residues. The CDR3 region is CASSREGQAIYGYTF. In DNA, the CDR3 is TGTGCCAGCAGCCGAGAGGGACAGGCCATTTATGGCTACACCTTC.

This clonotype was seen ten or more times. CDR3 sequence: CATSDGQRAFYEQYF. The CDR3 DNA follows: TGTGCCACCAGTGACGGACAGAGAGCTTTCTACGAGCAGTACTTC. The gene calls are TRBV24-1 and TRBJ2-7, with a possible D match to TRBD1 (6 bases). The CDR3 is 15 amino acids. V was trimmed by 4 bases and J by 3 bases, leaving 15 bases between them. The germline V gene has CDR1 KGHDR and CDR2 SFDVKD.